The rows below give T cell receptor beta chains drawn from one sample of a study of beta chain features in type 1 diabetes. TCRdb's table, derived via immunoSEQ multiplex PCR, lists solely in-frame clones and lacks some. The sample yields 600,000 or so clones, around an eighth seen once. The sequencing sample was made of naive CD4+ T cells from blood. The receptor set was obtained from a man between 18 and 29 years old with type 1 diabetes. Both conserved end residues are part of each CDR3. A D gene is named only where the DNA matches it firmly. Clone size appears in some rows only: once, few, many, or a class for an expanded clone.

d_gene: .; abundance: few; j_gene: TRBJ2-5; v_gene: TRBV7-2; CDR3aa: CASSPDRPRQETQYF; CDR3nt: TGTGCCAGCAGCCCGGACAGACCTCGGCAAGAGACCCAGTACTTC
d_gene: .; abundance: few; j_gene: TRBJ1-1; v_gene: TRBV30; CDR3aa: CAWSPSDRENTEAFF; CDR3nt: TGTGCCTGGAGCCCTTCGGACAGAGAGAACACTGAAGCTTTCTTT
d_gene: TRBD1; abundance: few; j_gene: TRBJ2-7; v_gene: TRBV14; CDR3aa: CASRPEGAEQYF; CDR3nt: TGTGCCAGCAGGCCTGAGGGGGCAGAGCAGTACTTC
d_gene: .; abundance: .; j_gene: TRBJ2-1; v_gene: TRBV12-5; CDR3aa: CASAVGVSEQFF; CDR3nt: TGTGCTAGTGCCGTAGGGGTTTCCGAGCAGTTCTTC
d_gene: TRBD2; abundance: few; j_gene: TRBJ2-7; v_gene: TRBV29-1; CDR3aa: CSVGLVEGSEQYF; CDR3nt: TGCAGCGTGGGACTAGTGGAGGGGAGCGAGCAGTACTTC
d_gene: TRBD1; abundance: .; j_gene: TRBJ1-1; v_gene: TRBV7-9; CDR3aa: CASSLPRTGDTEAFF; CDR3nt: TGTGCCAGCAGCTTACCGAGGACAGGGGACACTGAAGCTTTCTTT
d_gene: TRBD1; abundance: .; j_gene: TRBJ1-4; v_gene: TRBV30; CDR3aa: CAWMTGGHEKLFF; CDR3nt: TGTGCCTGGATGACAGGGGGCCATGAAAAACTGTTTTTT
d_gene: .; abundance: few; j_gene: TRBJ2-3; v_gene: TRBV6-5; CDR3aa: CASSTPGGRADTQYF; CDR3nt: TGTGCCAGCAGTACCCCCGGGGGTCGGGCAGATACGCAGTATTTT
d_gene: .; abundance: .; j_gene: TRBJ1-5; v_gene: TRBV2; CDR3aa: CASSVGPREPQHF; CDR3nt: TGTGCCAGCAGTGTCGGACCAAGGGAGCCCCAGCATTTT
d_gene: TRBD2; abundance: few; j_gene: TRBJ2-5; v_gene: TRBV29-1; CDR3aa: CSVDGPAGGPRETQYF; CDR3nt: TGCAGCGTTGACGGGCCAGCGGGAGGGCCTAGAGAGACCCAGTACTTC
d_gene: .; abundance: few; j_gene: TRBJ2-5; v_gene: TRBV7-2; CDR3aa: CASSTPEGLPQETQYF; CDR3nt: TGTGCCAGCAGCACCCCTGAAGGGCTCCCGCAAGAGACCCAGTACTTC
d_gene: .; abundance: .; j_gene: TRBJ1-2; v_gene: TRBV7-2; CDR3aa: CASSSARDYGYTF; CDR3nt: TGTGCCAGCAGCTCCGCCAGGGACTATGGCTACACCTTC
d_gene: .; abundance: few; j_gene: TRBJ1-1; v_gene: TRBV5-8; CDR3aa: CASSLSKNTEAFF; CDR3nt: TGTGCCAGCAGCTTATCGAAGAACACTGAAGCTTTCTTT